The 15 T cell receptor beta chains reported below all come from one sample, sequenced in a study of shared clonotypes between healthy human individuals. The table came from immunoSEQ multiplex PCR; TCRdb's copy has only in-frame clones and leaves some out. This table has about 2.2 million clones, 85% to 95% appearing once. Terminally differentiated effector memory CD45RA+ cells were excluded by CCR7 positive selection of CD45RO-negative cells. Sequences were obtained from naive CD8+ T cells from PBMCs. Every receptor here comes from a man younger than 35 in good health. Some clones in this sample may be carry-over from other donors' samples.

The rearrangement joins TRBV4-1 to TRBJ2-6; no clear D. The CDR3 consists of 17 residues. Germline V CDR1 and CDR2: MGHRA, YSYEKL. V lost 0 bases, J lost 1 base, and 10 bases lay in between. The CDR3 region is CASSQDPGGSGANVLTF. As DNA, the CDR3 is TGCGCCAGCAGCCAAGATCCGGGTGGATCTGGGGCCAACGTCCTGACTTTC.

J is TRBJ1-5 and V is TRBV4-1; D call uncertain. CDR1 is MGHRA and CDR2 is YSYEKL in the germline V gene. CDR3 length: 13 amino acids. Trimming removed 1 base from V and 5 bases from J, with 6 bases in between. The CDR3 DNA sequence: TGCGCCAGCAGCCAAGGAGGGCATCAGCCCCAGCATTTT. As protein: CASSQGGHQPQHF.

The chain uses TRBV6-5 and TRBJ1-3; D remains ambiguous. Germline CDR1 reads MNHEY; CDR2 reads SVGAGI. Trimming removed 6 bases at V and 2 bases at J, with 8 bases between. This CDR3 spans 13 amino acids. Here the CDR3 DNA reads TGTGCCAGCAGAACACTAGCTGGAAACACCATATATTTT. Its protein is CASRTLAGNTIYF.

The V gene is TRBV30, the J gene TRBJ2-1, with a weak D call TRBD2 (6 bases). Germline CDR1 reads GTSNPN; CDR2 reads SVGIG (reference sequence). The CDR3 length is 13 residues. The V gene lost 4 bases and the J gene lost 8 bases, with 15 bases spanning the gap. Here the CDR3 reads CAWNPGALYEQFF. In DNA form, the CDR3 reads TGTGCCTGGAATCCGGGAGCCTTGTATGAGCAGTTCTTC. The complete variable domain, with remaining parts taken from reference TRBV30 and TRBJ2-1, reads SQTIHQWPATLVQPVGSPLSLECTVEGTSNPNLYWYRQAAGRGLQLLFYSVGIGQISSEVPQNLSASRPQDRQFILSSKKLLLSDSGFYLCAWNPGALYEQFFGPGTRLTVL.

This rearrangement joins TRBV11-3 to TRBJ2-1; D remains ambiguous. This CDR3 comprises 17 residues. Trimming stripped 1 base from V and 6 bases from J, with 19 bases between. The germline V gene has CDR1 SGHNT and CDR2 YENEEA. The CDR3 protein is CASSLGSQWFLGNEQFF. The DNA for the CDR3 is TGTGCCAGCAGCTTAGGGTCTCAGTGGTTCCTGGGCAATGAGCAGTTCTTC.

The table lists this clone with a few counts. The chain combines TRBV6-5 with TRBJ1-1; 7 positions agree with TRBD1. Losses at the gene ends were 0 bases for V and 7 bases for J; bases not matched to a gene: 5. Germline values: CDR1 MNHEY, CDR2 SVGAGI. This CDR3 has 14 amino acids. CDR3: CASSYSLTGREAFF. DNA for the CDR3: TGTGCCAGCAGTTACTCGTTGACAGGGCGTGAAGCTTTCTTT.

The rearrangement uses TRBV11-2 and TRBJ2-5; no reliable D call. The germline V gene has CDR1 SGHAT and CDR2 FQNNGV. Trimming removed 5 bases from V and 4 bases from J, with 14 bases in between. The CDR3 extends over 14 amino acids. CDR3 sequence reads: CASSPERIGETQYF. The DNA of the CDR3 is TGTGCCAGCAGCCCCGAGCGCATAGGAGAGACCCAGTACTTC.

The CDR3 reads CASSLEGAPGYEQYF. The CDR3 DNA sequence: TGTGCCAGCAGTTTAGAAGGGGCTCCAGGCTACGAGCAGTACTTC. The rearrangement joins TRBV27 to TRBJ2-7, with D tentatively TRBD1 (5 bases). Germline loops: CDR1 MNHEY, CDR2 SMNVEV (reference sequence). Trimming shortened V by 2 bases and J by 3 bases, and 14 bases separated the two germline ends. The CDR3 is 15 residues long.

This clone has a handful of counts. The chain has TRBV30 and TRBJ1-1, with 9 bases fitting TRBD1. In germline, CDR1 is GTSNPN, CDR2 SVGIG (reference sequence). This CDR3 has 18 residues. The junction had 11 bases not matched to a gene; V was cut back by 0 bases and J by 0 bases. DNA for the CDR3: TGTGCCTGGAGTGTACTTATCCGGGACAGGGTCATGAACACTGAAGCTTTCTTT. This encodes CAWSVLIRDRVMNTEAFF.

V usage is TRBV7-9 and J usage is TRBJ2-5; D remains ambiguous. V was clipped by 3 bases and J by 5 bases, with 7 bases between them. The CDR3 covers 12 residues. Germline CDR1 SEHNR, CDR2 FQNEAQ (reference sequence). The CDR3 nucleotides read TGTGCCAGCAGCTTTCCCCCGGAGACCCAGTACTTC. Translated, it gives CASSFPPETQYF. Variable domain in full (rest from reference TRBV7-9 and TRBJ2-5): DTGVSQNPRHKITKRGQNVTFRCDPISEHNRLYWYRQTLGQGPEFLTYFQNEAQLEKSRLLSDRFSAERPKGSFSTLEIQRTEQGDSAMYLCASSFPPETQYFGPGTRLLVL.

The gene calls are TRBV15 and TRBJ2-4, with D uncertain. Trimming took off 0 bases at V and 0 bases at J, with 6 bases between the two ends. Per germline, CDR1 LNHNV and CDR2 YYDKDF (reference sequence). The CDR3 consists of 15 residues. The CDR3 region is CATSRDRVAKNIQYF. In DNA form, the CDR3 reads TGTGCCACCAGCAGAGATCGGGTAGCCAAAAACATTCAGTACTTC.

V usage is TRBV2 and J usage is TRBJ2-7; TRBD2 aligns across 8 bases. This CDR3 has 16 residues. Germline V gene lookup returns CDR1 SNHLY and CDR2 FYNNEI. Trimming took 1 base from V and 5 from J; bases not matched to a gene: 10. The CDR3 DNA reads TGTGCCAGCAGTGAAGGGGGCCGGGAGGGCGGGCACGAGCAGTACTTC. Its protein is CASSEGGREGGHEQYF. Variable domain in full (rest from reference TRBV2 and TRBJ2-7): EPEVTQTPSHQVTQMGQEVILRCVPISNHLYFYWYRQILGQKVEFLVSFYNNEISEKSEIFDDQFSVERPDGSNFTLKIRSTKLEDSAMYFCASSEGGREGGHEQYFGPGTRLTVT.

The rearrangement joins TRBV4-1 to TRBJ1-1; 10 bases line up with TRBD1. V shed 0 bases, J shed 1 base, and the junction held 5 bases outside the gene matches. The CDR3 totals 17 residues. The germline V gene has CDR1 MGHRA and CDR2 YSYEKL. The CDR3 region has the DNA TGCGCCAGCAGCCAAGACATTCGGACAGGGGGGAACACTGAAGCTTTCTTT. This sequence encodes CASSQDIRTGGNTEAFF.

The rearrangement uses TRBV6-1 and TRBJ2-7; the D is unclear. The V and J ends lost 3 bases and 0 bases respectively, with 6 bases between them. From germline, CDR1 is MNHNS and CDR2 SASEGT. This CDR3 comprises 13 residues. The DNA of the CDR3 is TGTGCCAGCAGTGAGGGCAACTCCTACGAGCAGTACTTC. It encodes CASSEGNSYEQYF.

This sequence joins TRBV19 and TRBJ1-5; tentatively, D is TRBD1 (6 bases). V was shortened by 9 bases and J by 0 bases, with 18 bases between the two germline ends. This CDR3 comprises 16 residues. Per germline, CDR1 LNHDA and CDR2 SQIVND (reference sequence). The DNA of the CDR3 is TGTGCCAGCACTTTCTCGGACAGATATAGCAATCAGCCCCAGCATTTT. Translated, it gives CASTFSDRYSNQPQHF.